This TCR beta chain was retrieved from a study of cytomegalovirus exposure and HLA in healthy donors. Study information: Roughly 89 million unique TCR sequences came from HLA-typed donors in an early release. Of 300 to 450 genotyped donors, around 76% clustered with self-reported Caucasian donors.

The PCR used 60 Vbeta and 13 Jbeta primers. Here immunoSEQ multiplex PCR was the method, and the copy in TCRdb shows in-frame clones only, minus some. The top ten hold less than 2% of the sample, which has hundreds of thousands of clones, roughly 79% seen once. V lost 2 bases to trimming and J lost 2 bases, with 10 bases between them. The CDR3 is made up of 14 amino acids. CDR1 is MDHEN, CDR2 SYDVKM, per germline. For this clone: Its cognate antigen is unknown.

Study-wide results and caveats: Productive status was seen about 90% or about 30% of the time for most TCR beta V segments in an earlier analysis.

The sample comprised PBMCs. The chain is built from TRBV28 and TRBJ2-7; perhaps TRBD1 as D (6 bases). This clonotype was sampled from a male donor in good health and CMV-seronegative. The CDR3 DNA follows: TGTGCCAGCAGTTTAGGGGGCGGACCCTACGAGCAGTACTTC. It encodes CASSLGGGPYEQYF.